This T cell receptor (beta chain) was captured in a study of T cell repertoires and HLA-DP antigens (dated by TCRdb to the late 2010s). About the investigation overall: The study used an in vitro model of CD4+ T cell alloreactivity in which transduced HeLa cells presented allogeneic HLA-DP. The three donors, two male and one female, ranged from the 18-to-29 to the 60-to-69 age band. On average, about 0.2 ug of DNA went in for sorted CD137+CD4+ samples, versus 1,000 to 1,500 ng for pre-culture CD4+ samples. The two alloantigens modelled structurally similar versus dissimilar alloantigens, differing from self at one and about ten peptide-binding groove amino acids, respectively. The paper's findings and limits, for the study overall: The naive and memory CD4+ repertoires were not analysed as separate populations. An average cumulative frequency of about 36% against one allele and about 51% against the other was found for clones undetected before culture. The study was limited by having just a few donors, by relying on a non-physiological HeLa antigen-presenting system, and by using total CD4+ cells as responders. Sorted CD137+ cells showed similar clonality against both alloantigens, at about 0.4, which was much higher than the approximately 0.04 seen in pre-culture samples.

Magnetic bead negative selection was used to isolate untouched CD4+ T cells from Ficoll-separated PBMC, with an average purity of roughly 98%. Using magnetic beads, untouched CD4+ T cells were isolated from Ficoll-separated PBMC at around 98% purity, with only negligible CD8+ contamination. Donors were a few healthy blood donors whose buffy coats supplied peripheral blood mononuclear cells. All three donors were CMV seronegative. The DNeasy Blood & Tissue Kit was used for extraction of genomic DNA. TCRB sequencing was performed on genomic DNA from sorted CD137+CD4+ cells and pre-culture CD4+ baseline samples from each subject. The immunoSEQ multiplex PCR, with forward primers for 54 TRBV segments and reverse primers for 13 TRBJ segments, was used to amplify TCRB CDR3 regions. Pre-culture CD4+ samples were sequenced at deep resolution with a target of some 200,000 T cell genomes. Sequencing of amplicons was performed on an Illumina HiSeq System, and 87 bp reads covering the CDR3 were generated. In the source study's methods: PCR and sequencing errors in the reads were corrected, and alignment to IMGT reference sequences was used to define CDR3 regions. Synthetic template pools were used to estimate template counts and unique rearrangement counts. Clonality was calculated as 1 minus Pielou's evenness. The Daley-Smith estimator was used to estimate richness. Morisita's index served as the measure of repertoire overlap. Clones found in cultured samples but undetected in the pre-culture repertoire of the corresponding donor were defined as low-abundance clones. TCRdb carries this immuneACCESS record with in-frame sequences only. Its versions omit some clonotypes, under half of them owing to an unresolved V gene in the studies checked, with the rest unexplained. V and J calls and clone size are given by that table; D and trimming were obtained from the DNA. A total of around 90,000 clones appear in this sample, 86% of them only once. The ten most abundant clones make up around 1.7% of the sample.

Turning to this clone: The target of this receptor is not known. Per-nucleotide qualities are absent, and no much larger clonotype sits a single base away.

For CDR1 and CDR2, the germline V gene lists SNHLY and FYNNEI. Inclusive of the bounding cysteine and phenylalanine, the CDR3 is 14 residues long. Kept here is only the CDR3 DNA, which spans 42 bases and is read in frame from base 1. Trimming at the junction amounts to 3 bases on V and 6 bases on J, and the germline ends lie 9 bases apart. The chain couples TRBV2 to TRBJ1-6; the D gene is perhaps TRBD1, from 5 matching bases. Input material: CD4+ T cells from PBMCs. This receptor was taken from a man in his fifties in good health and CMV-seronegative. Here the CDR3 is given as CASSDVGVNSPLHF. The DNA reads as follows: TGTGCCAGCAGTGATGTGGGGGTTAATTCACCCCTCCACTTT.